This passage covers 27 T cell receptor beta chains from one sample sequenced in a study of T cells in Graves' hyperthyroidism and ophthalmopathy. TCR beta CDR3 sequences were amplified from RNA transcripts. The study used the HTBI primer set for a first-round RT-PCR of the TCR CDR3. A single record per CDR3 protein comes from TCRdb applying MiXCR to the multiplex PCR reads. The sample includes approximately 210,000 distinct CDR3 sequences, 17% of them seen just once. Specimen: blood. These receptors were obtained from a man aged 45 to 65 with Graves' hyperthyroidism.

DNA for the CDR3: TGTGCCAGCAGTGGGGCAGGGGGCGTAGATACGCAGTATTTT. Amino acids: CASSGAGGVDTQYF. The chain is built from TRBV2 and TRBJ2-3; 8 bases fit TRBD1. CDR3 length: 14 residues. The germline CDR1 and CDR2 sequences are SNHLY and FYNNEI. The junction had 5 bases not matched to a gene; V was cut back by 4 bases and J by 5 bases.

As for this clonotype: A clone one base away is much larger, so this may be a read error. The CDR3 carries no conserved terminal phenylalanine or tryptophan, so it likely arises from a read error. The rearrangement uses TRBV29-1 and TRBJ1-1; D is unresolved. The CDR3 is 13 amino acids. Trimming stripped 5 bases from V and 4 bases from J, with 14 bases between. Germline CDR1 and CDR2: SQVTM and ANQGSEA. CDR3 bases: TGCAGCGTTTTTACCCTATTCTCCACTGAAGCTTTCCTT. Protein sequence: CSVFTLFSTEAFL.

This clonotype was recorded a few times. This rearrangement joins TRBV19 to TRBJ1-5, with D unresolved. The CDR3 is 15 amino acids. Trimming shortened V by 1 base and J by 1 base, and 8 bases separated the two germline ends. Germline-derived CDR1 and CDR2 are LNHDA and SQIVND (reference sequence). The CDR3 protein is CASSIAGRSNQPQHF. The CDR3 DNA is TGTGCCAGTAGTATAGCTGGACGGAGCAATCAGCCCCAGCATTTT. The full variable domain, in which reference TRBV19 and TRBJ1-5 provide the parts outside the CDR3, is DGGITQSPKYLFRKEGQNVTLSCEQNLNHDAMYWYRQDPGQGLRLIYYSQIVNDFQKGDIAEGYSVSREKKESFPLTVTSAQKNPTAFYLCASSIAGRSNQPQHFGDGTRLSIL.

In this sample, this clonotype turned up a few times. The CDR3 protein is CASSQGGWDTGELFF. In nucleotides, the CDR3 is TGTGCCAGCAGCCAAGGGGGCTGGGACACCGGGGAGCTGTTTTTT. This chain connects TRBV14 to TRBJ2-2; D is possibly TRBD1 (5 bases). The length of the CDR3 is 15 residues. V dropped 1 base and J dropped 3 bases, with 9 bases sitting between them. CDR1 is SGHDN, CDR2 FVKESK, per germline.

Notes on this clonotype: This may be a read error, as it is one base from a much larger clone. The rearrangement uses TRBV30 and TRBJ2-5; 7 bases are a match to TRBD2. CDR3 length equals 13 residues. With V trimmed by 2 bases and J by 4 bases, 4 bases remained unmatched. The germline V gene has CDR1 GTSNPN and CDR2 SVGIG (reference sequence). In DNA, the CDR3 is TGTGCCTGGAGTCGACGGGGGGTAGAGACCCAGTACTTC. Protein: CAWSRRGVETQYF.

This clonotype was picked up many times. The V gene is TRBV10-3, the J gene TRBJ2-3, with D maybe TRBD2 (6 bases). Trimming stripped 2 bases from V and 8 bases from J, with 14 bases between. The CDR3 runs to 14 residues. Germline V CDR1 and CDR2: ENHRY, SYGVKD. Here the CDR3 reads CAISEAGPSGTQYF. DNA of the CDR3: TGTGCCATCAGTGAGGCGGGACCCAGTGGTACGCAGTATTTT.

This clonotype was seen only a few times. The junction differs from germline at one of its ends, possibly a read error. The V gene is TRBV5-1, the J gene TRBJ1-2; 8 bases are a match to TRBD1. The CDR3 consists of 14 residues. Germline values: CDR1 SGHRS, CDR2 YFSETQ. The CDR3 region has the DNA TGCGCCAGCAGTTTTTCAGGGGGCGGTGATGGCTGCACCTTC. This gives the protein CASSFSGGGDGCTF.

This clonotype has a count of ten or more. This CDR3 is CSASDSEVDEQFF. In DNA form, the CDR3 reads TGCAGTGCTAGTGATAGCGAGGTCGATGAGCAGTTCTTC. This sequence joins TRBV20-1 and TRBJ2-1; possibly TRBD2 for D (5 bases). CDR1 and CDR2 (germline): DFQATT, SNEGSKA (reference sequence). V lost 3 bases, J lost 8 bases, and 14 bases lay in between. This CDR3 spans 13 amino acids.

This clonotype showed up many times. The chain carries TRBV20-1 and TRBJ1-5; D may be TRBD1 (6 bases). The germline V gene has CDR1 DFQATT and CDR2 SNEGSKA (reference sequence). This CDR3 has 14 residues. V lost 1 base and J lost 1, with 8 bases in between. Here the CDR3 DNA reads TGCAGTGCTAGAGTAGGGGGAAGCAATCAGCCCCAGCATTTT. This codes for CSARVGGSNQPQHF.

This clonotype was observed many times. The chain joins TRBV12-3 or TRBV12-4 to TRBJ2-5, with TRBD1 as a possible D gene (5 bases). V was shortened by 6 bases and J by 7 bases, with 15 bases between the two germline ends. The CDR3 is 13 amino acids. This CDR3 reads CASSDSVARTQYF. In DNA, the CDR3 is TGTGCCAGCAGCGACAGCGTAGCAAGGACCCAGTACTTC.

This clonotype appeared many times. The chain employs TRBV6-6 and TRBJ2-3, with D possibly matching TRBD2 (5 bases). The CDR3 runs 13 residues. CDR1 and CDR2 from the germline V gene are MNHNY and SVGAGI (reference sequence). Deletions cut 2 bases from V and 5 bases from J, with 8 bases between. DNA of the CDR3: TGTGCCAGCAGTTACGGACTGGGAGATACGCAGTATTTT. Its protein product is CASSYGLGDTQYF.

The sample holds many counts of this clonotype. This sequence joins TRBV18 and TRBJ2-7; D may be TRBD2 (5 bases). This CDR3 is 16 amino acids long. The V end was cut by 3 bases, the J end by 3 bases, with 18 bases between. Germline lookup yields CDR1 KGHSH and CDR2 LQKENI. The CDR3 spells CASSPEVSERNYEQYF. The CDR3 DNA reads TGTGCCAGCTCACCGGAGGTCTCGGAGCGGAACTACGAGCAGTACTTC.

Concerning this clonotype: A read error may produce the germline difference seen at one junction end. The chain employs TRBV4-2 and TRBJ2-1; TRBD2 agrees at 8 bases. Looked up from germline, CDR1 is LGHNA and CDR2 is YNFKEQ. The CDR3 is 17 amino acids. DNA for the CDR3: TGTGCCAGCAGCCAAGCATTAACGGGAGGGCCTTACAATGAGCAGTCCTTC. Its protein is CASSQALTGGPYNEQSF.

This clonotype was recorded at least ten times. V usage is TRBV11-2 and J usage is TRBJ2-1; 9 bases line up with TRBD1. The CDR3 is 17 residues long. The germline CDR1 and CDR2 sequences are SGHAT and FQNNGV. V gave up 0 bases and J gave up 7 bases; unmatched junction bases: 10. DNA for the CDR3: TGTGCCAGCAGCTTAGACATACAGGGGGCAAGAAGAAATGAGCAGTTCTTC. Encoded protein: CASSLDIQGARRNEQFF.

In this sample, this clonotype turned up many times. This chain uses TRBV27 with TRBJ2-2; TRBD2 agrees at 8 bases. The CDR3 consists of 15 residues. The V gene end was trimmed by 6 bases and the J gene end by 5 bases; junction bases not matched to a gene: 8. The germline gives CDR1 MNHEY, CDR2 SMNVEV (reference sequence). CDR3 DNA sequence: TGTGCCAGCAGACAAGCGGGAGTAAGGACCGGGGAGCTGTTTTTT. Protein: CASRQAGVRTGELFF.

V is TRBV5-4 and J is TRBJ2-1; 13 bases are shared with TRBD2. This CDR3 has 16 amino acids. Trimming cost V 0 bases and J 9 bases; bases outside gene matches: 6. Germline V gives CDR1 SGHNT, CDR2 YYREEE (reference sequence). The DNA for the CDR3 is TGTGCCAGCAGCTTGGTAACTAGCGGGAGGGCCGCTGAGCAGTTCTTC. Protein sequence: CASSLVTSGRAAEQFF.

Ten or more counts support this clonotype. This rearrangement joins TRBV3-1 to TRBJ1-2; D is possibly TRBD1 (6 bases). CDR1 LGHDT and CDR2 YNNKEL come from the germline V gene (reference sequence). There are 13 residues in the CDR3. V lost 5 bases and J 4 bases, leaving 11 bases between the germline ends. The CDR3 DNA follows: TGTGCCAGCAGCGGGGGCGTCGGCTATGGCTACACCTTC. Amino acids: CASSGGVGYGYTF.

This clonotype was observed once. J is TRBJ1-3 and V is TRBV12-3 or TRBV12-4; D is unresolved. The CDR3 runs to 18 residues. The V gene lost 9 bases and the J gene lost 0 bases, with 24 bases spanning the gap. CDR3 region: CASTSRTGRLRSGNTIYF. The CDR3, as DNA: TGTGCCAGTACCTCCAGAACGGGCAGGTTACGCTCTGGAAACACCATATATTTT.

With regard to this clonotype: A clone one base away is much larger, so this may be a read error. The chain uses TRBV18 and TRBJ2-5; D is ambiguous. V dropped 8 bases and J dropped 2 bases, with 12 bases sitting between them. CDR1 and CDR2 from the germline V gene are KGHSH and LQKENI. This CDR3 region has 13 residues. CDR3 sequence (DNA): TGTGCCAGCCCACTGGACCGTCAAGAGACCCAGTACTTC. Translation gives CASPLDRQETQYF.

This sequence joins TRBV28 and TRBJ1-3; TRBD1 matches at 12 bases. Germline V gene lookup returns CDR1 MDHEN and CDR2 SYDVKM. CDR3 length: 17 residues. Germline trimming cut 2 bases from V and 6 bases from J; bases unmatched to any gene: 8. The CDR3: CASSLKGQGAGENTIYF. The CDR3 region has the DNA TGTGCCAGCAGTTTAAAGGGACAGGGGGCAGGGGAAAACACCATATATTTT.

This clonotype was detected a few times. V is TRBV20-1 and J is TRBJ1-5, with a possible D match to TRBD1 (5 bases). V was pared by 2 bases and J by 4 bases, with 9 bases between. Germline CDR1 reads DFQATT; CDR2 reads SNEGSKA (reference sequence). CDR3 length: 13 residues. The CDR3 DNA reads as TGCAGTGCTAGACCAGGGATTAATCAGCCCCAGCATTTT. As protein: CSARPGINQPQHF.

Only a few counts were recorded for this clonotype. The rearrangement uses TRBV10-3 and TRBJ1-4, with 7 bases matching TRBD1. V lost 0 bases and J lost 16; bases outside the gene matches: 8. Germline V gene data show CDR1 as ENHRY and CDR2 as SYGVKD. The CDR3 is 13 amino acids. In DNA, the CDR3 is TGTGCCATCAGTGAGTCCGAGGGGGCAGTACCGTTTTTT. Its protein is CAISESEGAVPFF.

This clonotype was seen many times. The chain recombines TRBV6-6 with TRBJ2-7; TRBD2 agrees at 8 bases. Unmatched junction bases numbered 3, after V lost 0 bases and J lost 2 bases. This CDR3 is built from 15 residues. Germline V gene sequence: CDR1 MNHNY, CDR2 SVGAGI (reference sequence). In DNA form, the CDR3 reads TGTGCCAGCAGTTACTCGGTAGCGGGGACCTACGAGCAGTACTTC. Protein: CASSYSVAGTYEQYF.

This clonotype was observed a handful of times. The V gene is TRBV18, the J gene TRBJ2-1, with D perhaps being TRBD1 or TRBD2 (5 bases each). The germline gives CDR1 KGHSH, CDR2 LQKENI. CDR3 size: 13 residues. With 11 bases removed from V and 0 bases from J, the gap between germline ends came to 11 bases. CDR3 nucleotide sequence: TGTGCCGGGGCAGGGAGCTCCTACAATGAGCAGTTCTTC. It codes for CAGAGSSYNEQFF.

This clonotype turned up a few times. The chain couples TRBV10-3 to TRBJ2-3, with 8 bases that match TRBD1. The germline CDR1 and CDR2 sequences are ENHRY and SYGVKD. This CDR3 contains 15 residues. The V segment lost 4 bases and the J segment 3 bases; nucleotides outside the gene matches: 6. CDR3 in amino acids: CAISADRADTDTQYF. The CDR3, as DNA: TGTGCCATCAGTGCGGACAGGGCGGATACAGATACGCAGTATTTT.

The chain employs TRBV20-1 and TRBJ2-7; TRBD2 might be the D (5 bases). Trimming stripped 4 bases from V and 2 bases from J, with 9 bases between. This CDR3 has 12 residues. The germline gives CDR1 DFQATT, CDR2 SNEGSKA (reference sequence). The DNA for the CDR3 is TGCAGTGCTACCCGGGAAACCTACGAGCAGTACTTC. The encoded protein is CSATRETYEQYF.

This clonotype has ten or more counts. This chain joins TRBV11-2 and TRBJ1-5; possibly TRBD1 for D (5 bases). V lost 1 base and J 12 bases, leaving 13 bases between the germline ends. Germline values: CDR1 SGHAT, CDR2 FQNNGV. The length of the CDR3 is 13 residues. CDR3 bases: TGTGCCAGCAGCTTAGTCGCGGGGCGGAACCAGCATTTT. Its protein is CASSLVAGRNQHF.